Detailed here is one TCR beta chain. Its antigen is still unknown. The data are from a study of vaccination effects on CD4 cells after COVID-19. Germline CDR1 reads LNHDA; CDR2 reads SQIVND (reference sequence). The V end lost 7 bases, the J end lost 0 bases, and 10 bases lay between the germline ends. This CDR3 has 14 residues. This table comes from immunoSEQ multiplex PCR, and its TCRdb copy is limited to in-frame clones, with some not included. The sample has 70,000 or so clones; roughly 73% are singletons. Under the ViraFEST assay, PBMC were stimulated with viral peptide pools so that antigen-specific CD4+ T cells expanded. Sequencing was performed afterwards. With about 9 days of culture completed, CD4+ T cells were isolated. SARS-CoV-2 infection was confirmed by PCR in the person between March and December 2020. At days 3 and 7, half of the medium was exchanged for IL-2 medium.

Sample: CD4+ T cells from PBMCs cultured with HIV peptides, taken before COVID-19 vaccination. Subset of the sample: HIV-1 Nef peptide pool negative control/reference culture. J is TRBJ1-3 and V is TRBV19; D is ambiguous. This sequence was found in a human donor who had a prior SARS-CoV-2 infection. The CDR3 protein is CASKHPSSGNTIYF. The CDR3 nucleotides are TGTGCCAGTAAACATCCTAGCTCTGGAAACACCATATATTTT.